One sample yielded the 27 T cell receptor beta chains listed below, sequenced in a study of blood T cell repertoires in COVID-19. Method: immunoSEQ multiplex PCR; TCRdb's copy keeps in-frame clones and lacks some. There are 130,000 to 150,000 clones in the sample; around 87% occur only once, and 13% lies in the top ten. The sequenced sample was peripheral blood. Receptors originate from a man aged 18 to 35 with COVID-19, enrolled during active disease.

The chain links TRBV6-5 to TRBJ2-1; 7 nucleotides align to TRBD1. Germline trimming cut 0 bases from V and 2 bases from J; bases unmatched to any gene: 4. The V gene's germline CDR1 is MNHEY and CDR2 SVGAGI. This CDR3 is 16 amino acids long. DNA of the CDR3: TGTGCCAGCAGTTACTCCCTGGGACAGCCCTACAATGAGCAGTTCTTC. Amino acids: CASSYSLGQPYNEQFF.

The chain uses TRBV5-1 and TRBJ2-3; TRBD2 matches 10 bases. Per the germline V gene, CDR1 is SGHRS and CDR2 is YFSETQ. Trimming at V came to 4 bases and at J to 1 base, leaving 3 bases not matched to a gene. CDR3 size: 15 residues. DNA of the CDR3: TGCGCCAGCAGCCTAACTAGCGGGGGCACAGATACGCAGTATTTT. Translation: CASSLTSGGTDTQYF.

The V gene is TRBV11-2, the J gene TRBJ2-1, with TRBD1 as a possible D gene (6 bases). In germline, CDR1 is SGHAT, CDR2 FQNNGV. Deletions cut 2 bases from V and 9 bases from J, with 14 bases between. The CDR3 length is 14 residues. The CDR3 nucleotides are TGTGCCAGCAGCTTAAATACAGGGAGCGGTGAGCAGTTCTTC. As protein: CASSLNTGSGEQFF.

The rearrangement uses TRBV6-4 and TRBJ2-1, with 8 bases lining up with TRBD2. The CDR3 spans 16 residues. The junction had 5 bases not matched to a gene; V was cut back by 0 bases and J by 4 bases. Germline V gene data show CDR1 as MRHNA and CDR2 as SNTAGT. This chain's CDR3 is CASSDSSAGAYNEQFF. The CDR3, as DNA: TGTGCCAGCAGTGACTCGTCAGCGGGAGCTTACAATGAGCAGTTCTTC.

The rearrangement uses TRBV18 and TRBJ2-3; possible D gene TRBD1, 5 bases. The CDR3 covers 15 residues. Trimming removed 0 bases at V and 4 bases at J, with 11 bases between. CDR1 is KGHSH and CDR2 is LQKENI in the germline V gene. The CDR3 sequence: CASSPPGQGADTQYF. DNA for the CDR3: TGTGCCAGCTCACCACCCGGCCAGGGCGCAGATACGCAGTATTTT.

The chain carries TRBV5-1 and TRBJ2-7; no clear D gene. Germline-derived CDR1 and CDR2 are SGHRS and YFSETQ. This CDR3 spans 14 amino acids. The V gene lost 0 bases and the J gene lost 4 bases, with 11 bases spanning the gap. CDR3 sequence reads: CASSLELDSYEQYF. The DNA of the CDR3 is TGCGCCAGCAGCTTGGAACTTGACTCTTACGAGCAGTACTTC.

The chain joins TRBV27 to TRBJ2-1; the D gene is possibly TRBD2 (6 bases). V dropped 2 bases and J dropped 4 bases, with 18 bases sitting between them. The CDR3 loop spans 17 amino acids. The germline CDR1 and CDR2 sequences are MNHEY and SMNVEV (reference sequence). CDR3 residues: CASSLRSGPLLYNEQFF. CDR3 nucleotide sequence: TGTGCCAGCAGTTTACGGAGCGGGCCCCTACTATACAATGAGCAGTTCTTC.

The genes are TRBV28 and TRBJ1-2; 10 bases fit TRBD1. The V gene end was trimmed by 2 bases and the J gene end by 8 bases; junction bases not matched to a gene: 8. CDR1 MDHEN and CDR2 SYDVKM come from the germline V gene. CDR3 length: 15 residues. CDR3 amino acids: CASSLRTGGLGGYTF. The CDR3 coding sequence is TGTGCCAGCAGTTTACGGACAGGGGGGTTAGGAGGCTACACCTTC.

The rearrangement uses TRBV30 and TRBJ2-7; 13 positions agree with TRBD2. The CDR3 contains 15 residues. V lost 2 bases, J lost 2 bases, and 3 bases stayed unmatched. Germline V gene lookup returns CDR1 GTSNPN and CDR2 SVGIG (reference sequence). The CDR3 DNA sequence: TGTGCCTGGAGTCCGGGGACTAGCGGGGCCTACGAGCAGTACTTC. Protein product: CAWSPGTSGAYEQYF.

DNA for the CDR3: TGTGCCACCAGTGACTCCGGGACAGGGGCCCCTTACGAGCAGTACTTC. Amino acids: CATSDSGTGAPYEQYF. This chain links TRBV24-1 with TRBJ2-7; 10 bases line up with TRBD1. CDR1 is KGHDR and CDR2 is SFDVKD in the germline V gene. The CDR3 runs 16 residues. The ends lost 4 bases at V and 4 bases at J; junction bases unmatched: 9.

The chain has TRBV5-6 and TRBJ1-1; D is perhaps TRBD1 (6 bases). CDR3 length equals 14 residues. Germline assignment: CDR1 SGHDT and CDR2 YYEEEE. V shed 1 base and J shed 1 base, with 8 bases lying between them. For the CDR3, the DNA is TGTGCCAGCAGCTTGACAGGGAGGAACACTGAAGCTTTCTTT. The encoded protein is CASSLTGRNTEAFF.

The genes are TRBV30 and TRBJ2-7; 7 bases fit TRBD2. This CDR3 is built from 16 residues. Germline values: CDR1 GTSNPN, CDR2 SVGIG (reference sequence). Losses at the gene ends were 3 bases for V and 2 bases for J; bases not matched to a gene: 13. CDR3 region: CAWSRGSSGDPYEQYF. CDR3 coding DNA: TGTGCCTGGAGCCGCGGATCAAGCGGGGACCCCTACGAGCAGTACTTC. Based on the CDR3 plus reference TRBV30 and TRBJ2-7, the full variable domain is SQTIHQWPATLVQPVGSPLSLECTVEGTSNPNLYWYRQAAGRGLQLLFYSVGIGQISSEVPQNLSASRPQDRQFILSSKKLLLSDSGFYLCAWSRGSSGDPYEQYFGPGTRLTVT.

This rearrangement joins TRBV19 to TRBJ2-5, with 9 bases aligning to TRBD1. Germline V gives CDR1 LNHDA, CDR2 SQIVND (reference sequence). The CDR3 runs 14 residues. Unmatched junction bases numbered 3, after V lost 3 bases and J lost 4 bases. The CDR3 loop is CASSIEDRGETQYF. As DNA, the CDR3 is TGTGCCAGTAGTATCGAGGACAGGGGAGAGACCCAGTACTTC.

As DNA, the CDR3 is TGCGCCAGCAGCTCATCGGACGCCGGAGGGGAGACCCAGTACTTC. Translated: CASSSSDAGGETQYF. J is TRBJ2-5 and V is TRBV5-1; D possibly corresponds to TRBD2 (6 bases). The length of the CDR3 is 15 residues. Looked up from germline, CDR1 is SGHRS and CDR2 is YFSETQ. Trimming cost V 3 bases and J 5 bases, with 17 bases left between them.

The CDR3 sequence: CASQPGQSTYNEQFF. CDR3 bases: TGTGCCAGTCAACCGGGACAGAGCACCTACAATGAGCAGTTCTTC. The gene calls are TRBV28 and TRBJ2-1; 7 positions agree with TRBD1. From germline, CDR1 is MDHEN and CDR2 SYDVKM. The J segment lost 2 bases and the V segment lost 9 bases, leaving 10 bases of the junction unmatched. The CDR3 runs 15 residues.

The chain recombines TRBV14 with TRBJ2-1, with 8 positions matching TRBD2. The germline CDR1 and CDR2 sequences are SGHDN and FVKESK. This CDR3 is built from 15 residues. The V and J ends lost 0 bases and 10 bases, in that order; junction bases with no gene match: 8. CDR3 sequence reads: CASSQEGARLAEQFF. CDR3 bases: TGTGCCAGCAGCCAAGAAGGAGCTCGACTAGCGGAGCAGTTCTTC.

The CDR3 DNA follows: TGTGCCAGCAAATCAACAGGGGGCGCGGAAGGAAACACCATATATTTT. Residues: CASKSTGGAEGNTIYF. The chain joins TRBV6-6 to TRBJ1-3; 9 bases are a match to TRBD1. The CDR3 is made up of 16 amino acids. Germline assignment: CDR1 MNHNY and CDR2 SVGAGI (reference sequence). Germline trimming cut 7 bases from V and 4 bases from J; bases unmatched to any gene: 11.

The CDR3 coding sequence is TGCGCCAGCAGCTCACTCCAGGGACACCGTTCGGCCCAGTACTTC. Translation: CASSSLQGHRSAQYF. J is TRBJ2-5 and V is TRBV5-1; perhaps TRBD1 as D (6 bases). CDR3 length: 15 amino acids. V gave up 3 bases and J gave up 9 bases, with 21 bases separating them. The germline gives CDR1 SGHRS, CDR2 YFSETQ.

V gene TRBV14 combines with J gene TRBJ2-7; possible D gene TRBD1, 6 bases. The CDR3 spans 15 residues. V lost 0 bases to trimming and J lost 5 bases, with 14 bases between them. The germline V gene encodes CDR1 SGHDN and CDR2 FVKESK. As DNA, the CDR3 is TGTGCCAGCAGCCAAGATCATTACAGGGTGGACGAGCAGTACTTC. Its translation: CASSQDHYRVDEQYF.

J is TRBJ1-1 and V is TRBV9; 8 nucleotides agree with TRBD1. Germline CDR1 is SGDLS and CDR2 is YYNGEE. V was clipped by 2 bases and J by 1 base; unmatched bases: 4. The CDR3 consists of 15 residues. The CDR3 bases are TGTGCCAGCAGCGTGACAGGGGTGGGGAACACTGAAGCTTTCTTT. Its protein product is CASSVTGVGNTEAFF.

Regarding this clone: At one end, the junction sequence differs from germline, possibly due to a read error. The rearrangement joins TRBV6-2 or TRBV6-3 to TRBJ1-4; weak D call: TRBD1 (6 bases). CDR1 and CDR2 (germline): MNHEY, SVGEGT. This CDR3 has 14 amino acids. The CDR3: CASSLYRVDEKLLF. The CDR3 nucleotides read TGTGCCAGCAGTTTGTACAGGGTGGACGAAAAACTGCTTTTT.

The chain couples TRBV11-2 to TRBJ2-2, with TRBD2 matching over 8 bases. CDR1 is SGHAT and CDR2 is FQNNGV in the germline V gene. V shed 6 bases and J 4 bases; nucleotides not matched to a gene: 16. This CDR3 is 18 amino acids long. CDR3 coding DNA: TGTGCCAGCAGACTTGGTACCCGACTAGCGCTCGTCACCGGGGAGCTGTTTTTT. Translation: CASRLGTRLALVTGELFF. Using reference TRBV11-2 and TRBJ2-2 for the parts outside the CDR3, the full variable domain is EAGVAQSPRYKIIEKRQSVAFWCNPISGHATLYWYQQILGQGPKLLIQFQNNGVVDDSQLPKDRFSAERLKGVDSTLKIQPAKLEDSAVYLCASRLGTRLALVTGELFFGEGSRLTVL.

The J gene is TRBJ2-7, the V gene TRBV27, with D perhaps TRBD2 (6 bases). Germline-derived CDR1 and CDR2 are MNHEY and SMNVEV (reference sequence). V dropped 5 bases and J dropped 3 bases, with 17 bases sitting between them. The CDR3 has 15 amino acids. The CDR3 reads CASSPYRGSYYEQYF. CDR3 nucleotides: TGTGCCAGCAGTCCGTACCGGGGGTCGTACTACGAGCAGTACTTC.

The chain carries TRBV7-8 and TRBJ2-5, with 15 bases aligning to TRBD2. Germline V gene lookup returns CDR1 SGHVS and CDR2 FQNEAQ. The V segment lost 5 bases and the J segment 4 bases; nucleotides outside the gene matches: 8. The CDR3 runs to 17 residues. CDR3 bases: TGTGCCAGCAGCCCTTGGACTAGCGGGAGGGCCGGAGAGACCCAGTACTTC. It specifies CASSPWTSGRAGETQYF.

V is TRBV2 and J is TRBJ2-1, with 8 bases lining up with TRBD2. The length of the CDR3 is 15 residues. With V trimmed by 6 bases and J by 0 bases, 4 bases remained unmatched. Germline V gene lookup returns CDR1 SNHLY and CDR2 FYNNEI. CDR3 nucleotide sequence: TGTGCCAGCAGCTATAGCGGGAACTCCTACAATGAGCAGTTCTTC. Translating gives CASSYSGNSYNEQFF.

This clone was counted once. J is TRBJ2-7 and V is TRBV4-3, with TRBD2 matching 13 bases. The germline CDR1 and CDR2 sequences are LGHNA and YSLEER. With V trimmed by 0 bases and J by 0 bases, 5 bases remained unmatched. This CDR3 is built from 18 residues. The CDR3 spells CASSQETSGRFSSYEQYF. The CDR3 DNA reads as TGCGCCAGCAGCCAAGAGACTAGCGGGAGGTTTAGCTCCTACGAGCAGTACTTC.

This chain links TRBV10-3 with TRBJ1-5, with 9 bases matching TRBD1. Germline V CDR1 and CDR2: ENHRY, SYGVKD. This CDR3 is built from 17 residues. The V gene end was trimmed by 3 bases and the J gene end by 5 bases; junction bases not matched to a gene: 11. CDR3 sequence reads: CAISDRSTGGADQPQHF. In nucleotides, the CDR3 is TGTGCCATCAGTGACCGATCAACAGGGGGCGCAGATCAGCCCCAGCATTTT.